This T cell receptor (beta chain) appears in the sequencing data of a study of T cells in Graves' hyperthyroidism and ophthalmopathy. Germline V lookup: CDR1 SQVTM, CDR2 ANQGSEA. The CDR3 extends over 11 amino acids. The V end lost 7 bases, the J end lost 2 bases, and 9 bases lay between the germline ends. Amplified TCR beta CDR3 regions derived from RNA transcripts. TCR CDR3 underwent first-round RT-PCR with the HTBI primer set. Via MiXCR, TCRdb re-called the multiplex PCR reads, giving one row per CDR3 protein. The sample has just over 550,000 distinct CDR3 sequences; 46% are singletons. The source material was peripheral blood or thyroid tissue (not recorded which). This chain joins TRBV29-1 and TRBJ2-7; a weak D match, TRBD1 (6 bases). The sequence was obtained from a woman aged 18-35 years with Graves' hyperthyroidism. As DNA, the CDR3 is TGCAGCGCAGCAGGGGCCTACGAGCAGTACTTC. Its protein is CSAAGAYEQYF.